A selection of T cell receptor beta chains follows, all from one sample in a study of CD8 T cells in ankylosing spondylitis. TCRdb reanalysed the 5' RACE reads using MiXCR and keeps one entry per CDR3 protein. The sample has approximately 140,000 distinct CDR3 sequences; roughly 17% are singletons. Sequencing was performed on blood, either unsorted or a sorted T cell fraction (not recorded which). The origin of the receptors is a male donor with ankylosing spondylitis. The CDR3 runs from the conserved cysteine through the conserved F or W. Fields, in order: CDR3 DNA, CDR3 protein, J gene, clone size, V gene, D gene. The D gene is left open where the match is weak. Clone size is not always given. Where it is, it says once, few, many or a class for expanded clones.

CDR3 DNA: TGTGCCAGCAGTATAGCGGGGTACACAGATACGCAGTATTTT
CDR3 protein: CASSIAGYTDTQYF
J gene: TRBJ2-3
clone size: few
V gene: TRBV6-1
D gene: TRBD2

CDR3 DNA: TGTGCCAGCAGCCAAGAGGGTAGCGGGGGGTGGGAGCAGTTCTTC
CDR3 protein: CASSQEGSGGWEQFF
J gene: TRBJ2-1
clone size: few
V gene: TRBV4-2
D gene: TRBD2

CDR3 DNA: TGTGCCAGCAGACTAGGGACTAGCGGTGCGGAGCAGTTCTTC
CDR3 protein: CASRLGTSGAEQFF
J gene: TRBJ2-1
clone size: few
V gene: TRBV7-2
D gene: TRBD2

CDR3 DNA: TGTGCCATCGGCCCGGGACAGCGATACAATGAGCAGTTCTTC
CDR3 protein: CAIGPGQRYNEQFF
J gene: TRBJ2-1
clone size: few
V gene: TRBV10-3
D gene: TRBD1

CDR3 DNA: TGTGCTAGCTCCCGCAACAGGGAGTACGATGAGCAGTTCTTC
CDR3 protein: CASSRNREYDEQFF
J gene: TRBJ2-1
clone size: NA
V gene: TRBV12-5
D gene: NA

CDR3 DNA: TGTGCCAGCTCACCACCCCGACTAGCGGGAGCCTACGAGCAGTACTTC
CDR3 protein: CASSPPRLAGAYEQYF
J gene: TRBJ2-7
clone size: few
V gene: TRBV18
D gene: TRBD2

CDR3 DNA: TGTGCCAGCAGACACCGCCGGGGCGAAGGGGGGCCAGCCTACAATGAGCAGTTCTTC
CDR3 protein: CASRHRRGEGGPAYNEQFF
J gene: TRBJ2-1
clone size: few
V gene: TRBV11-1
D gene: NA

CDR3 DNA: TGTGCCAGCAGTTTAGTCAGGGCAGGGGAGACCCAGTACTTC
CDR3 protein: CASSLVRAGETQYF
J gene: TRBJ2-5
clone size: NA
V gene: TRBV12-3/TRBV12-4
D gene: NA

CDR3 DNA: TGTGCCAGCAGCTTCCCATCGGGTGAGACCCAGTACTTC
CDR3 protein: CASSFPSGETQYF
J gene: TRBJ2-5
clone size: NA
V gene: TRBV11-3
D gene: NA

CDR3 DNA: TGTGCCAGCAGATACCCCCCGGGAGCAGCCGGGGAGCTGTTTTTT
CDR3 protein: CASRYPPGAAGELFF
J gene: TRBJ2-2
clone size: few
V gene: TRBV28
D gene: NA

CDR3 DNA: TGTGCCAGCAGTTTAGGACTAGCGAACAATGAGCAGTTCTTC
CDR3 protein: CASSLGLANNEQFF
J gene: TRBJ2-1
clone size: NA
V gene: TRBV27
D gene: TRBD2

CDR3 DNA: TGTGCCAGCGGGGGTACCGGGGAGCTGTTTTTT
CDR3 protein: CASGGTGELFF
J gene: TRBJ2-2
clone size: many
V gene: TRBV12-3/TRBV12-4
D gene: NA

CDR3 DNA: TGTGCCAGCAGCCAAGGAGTGGCTGGGATTGAGCAGTTCTTC
CDR3 protein: CASSQGVAGIEQFF
J gene: TRBJ2-1
clone size: once
V gene: TRBV4-2
D gene: NA

CDR3 DNA: TGTGCCAGTCGGACGGCAGACCCCTATGGCTACACCTTC
CDR3 protein: CASRTADPYGYTF
J gene: TRBJ1-2
clone size: few
V gene: TRBV27
D gene: NA

CDR3 DNA: TGCGCCAGCAGCTTGTTCGCCGGGAACCGGGGGAACACTGAAGCTTTCTTT
CDR3 protein: CASSLFAGNRGNTEAFF
J gene: TRBJ1-1
clone size: few
V gene: TRBV5-1
D gene: NA

CDR3 DNA: TGTGCCATCAGTGGCCCTGGACTAGCGAACTCCTGCAATGAGCAGTTCTTC
CDR3 protein: CAISGPGLANSCNEQFF
J gene: TRBJ2-1
clone size: once
V gene: TRBV10-3
D gene: TRBD2

CDR3 DNA: TGTGCCAGCAGTTTAGTGCTAGCGAACAATGAGCAGTTCTTC
CDR3 protein: CASSLVLANNEQFF
J gene: TRBJ2-1
clone size: NA
V gene: TRBV28
D gene: NA

CDR3 DNA: TGTGCCAGCAGCTTAATTGGGGTCTTGGAGACCCAGTACTTC
CDR3 protein: CASSLIGVLETQYF
J gene: TRBJ2-5
clone size: NA
V gene: TRBV7-8
D gene: NA

CDR3 DNA: TGCGCCAGCAGCTTGGAGCAGGGGAGATCTGAGCAGTACTTC
CDR3 protein: CASSLEQGRSEQYF
J gene: TRBJ2-7
clone size: few
V gene: TRBV5-1
D gene: NA

CDR3 DNA: TGTGCCAGCAGCGTAGAGGCGGGAGGGCCTCTGCCCACCGGGGAGCTGTTTTTT
CDR3 protein: CASSVEAGGPLPTGELFF
J gene: TRBJ2-2
clone size: NA
V gene: TRBV9
D gene: TRBD2

CDR3 DNA: TGTGCCAGCAGTTTAATGGGAGCGGGAGTCTTTGCAGATACGCAGTATTTT
CDR3 protein: CASSLMGAGVFADTQYF
J gene: TRBJ2-3
clone size: few
V gene: TRBV27
D gene: TRBD2

CDR3 DNA: TGCAGCGTGGGTTCAGGGGCGGCTGGAAACACCATATATTTT
CDR3 protein: CSVGSGAAGNTIYF
J gene: TRBJ1-3
clone size: NA
V gene: TRBV29-1
D gene: NA

CDR3 DNA: TGTGCCAGCAGTGACAGCTTCACAGATACGCAGTATTTT
CDR3 protein: CASSDSFTDTQYF
J gene: TRBJ2-3
clone size: NA
V gene: TRBV6-4
D gene: NA

CDR3 DNA: TGTGCCTCAGACAGGGCTAACACCGGGGAGCTGTTTTTT
CDR3 protein: CASDRANTGELFF
J gene: TRBJ2-2
clone size: NA
V gene: TRBV12-3/TRBV12-4
D gene: TRBD1

CDR3 DNA: TGTGCCAGCAGCCCCCCGACAGGGGGCATCAACTATGGCTACACCTTC
CDR3 protein: CASSPPTGGINYGYTF
J gene: TRBJ1-2
clone size: many
V gene: TRBV7-9
D gene: TRBD1

CDR3 DNA: TGTGCCAGCAGTTTCGGCAGCGGAAGCTCCTACGAGCAGTACTTC
CDR3 protein: CASSFGSGSSYEQYF
J gene: TRBJ2-7
clone size: few
V gene: TRBV12-3/TRBV12-4
D gene: NA

CDR3 DNA: TGTGCCAGCAGCTTAGGAGACTTAGGTCGCTACACCTTC
CDR3 protein: CASSLGDLGRYTF
J gene: TRBJ1-2
clone size: few
V gene: TRBV7-9
D gene: NA

CDR3 DNA: TGTGCCAGCAGCGTCGGGACCGATTACAATGAGCAGTTCTTC
CDR3 protein: CASSVGTDYNEQFF
J gene: TRBJ2-1
clone size: NA
V gene: TRBV7-9
D gene: NA

CDR3 DNA: TGTGCCAGCAGCCAAGCCGGCCAGGGTTACACTGAAGCTTTCTTT
CDR3 protein: CASSQAGQGYTEAFF
J gene: TRBJ1-1
clone size: few
V gene: TRBV3-1
D gene: NA

CDR3 DNA: TGCAGCGTTGTTGGCAGGGGGAGGTTCATGAACACTGAAGCTTTCTTT
CDR3 protein: CSVVGRGRFMNTEAFF
J gene: TRBJ1-1
clone size: NA
V gene: TRBV29-1
D gene: TRBD1

CDR3 DNA: TGCGCCAGCAGCCATCGGATTCGGGTAGCGGCCCCCACCCCTAATGAGCAGTTCTTC
CDR3 protein: CASSHRIRVAAPTPNEQFF
J gene: TRBJ2-1
clone size: NA
V gene: TRBV4-1
D gene: NA

CDR3 DNA: TGCGCCAGCAGCTTCGGCACTAGCGGGAGGGACGGAGAGACCCAGTACTTC
CDR3 protein: CASSFGTSGRDGETQYF
J gene: TRBJ2-5
clone size: many
V gene: TRBV5-1
D gene: TRBD2

CDR3 DNA: TGCGCCAGCAGCCAAGGGACTAGCAGAGCCTACGAGCAGTACTTC
CDR3 protein: CASSQGTSRAYEQYF
J gene: TRBJ2-7
clone size: few
V gene: TRBV4-1
D gene: TRBD2

CDR3 DNA: TGCAGTGCTAGACCATGGCGGGAGAGTTTAAGGAATGAGCAGTTCTTC
CDR3 protein: CSARPWRESLRNEQFF
J gene: TRBJ2-1
clone size: many
V gene: TRBV20-1
D gene: TRBD2

CDR3 DNA: TGTGCCAGCAGCGGACTAGCGGGAGCCCCTATCTACAATGAGCAGTTCTTC
CDR3 protein: CASSGLAGAPIYNEQFF
J gene: TRBJ2-1
clone size: NA
V gene: TRBV14
D gene: TRBD2

CDR3 DNA: TGTGCCAGCAGCGGAAGGGGGGGCGCCTCTGAAAAACTGTTTTTT
CDR3 protein: CASSGRGGASEKLFF
J gene: TRBJ1-4
clone size: NA
V gene: TRBV7-9
D gene: NA